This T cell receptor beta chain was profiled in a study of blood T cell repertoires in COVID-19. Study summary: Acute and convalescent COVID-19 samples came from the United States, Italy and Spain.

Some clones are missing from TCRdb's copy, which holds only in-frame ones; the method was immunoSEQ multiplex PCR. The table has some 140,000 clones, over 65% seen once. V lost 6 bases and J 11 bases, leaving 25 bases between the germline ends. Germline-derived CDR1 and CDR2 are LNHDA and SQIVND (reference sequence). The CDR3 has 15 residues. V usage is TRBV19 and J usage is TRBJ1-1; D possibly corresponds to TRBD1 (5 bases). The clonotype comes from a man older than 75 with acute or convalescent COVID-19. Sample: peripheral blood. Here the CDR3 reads CASSGTGTGEYGAFF. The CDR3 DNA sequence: TGTGCCAGTAGCGGCACCGGGACGGGAGAGTACGGGGCTTTCTTT.